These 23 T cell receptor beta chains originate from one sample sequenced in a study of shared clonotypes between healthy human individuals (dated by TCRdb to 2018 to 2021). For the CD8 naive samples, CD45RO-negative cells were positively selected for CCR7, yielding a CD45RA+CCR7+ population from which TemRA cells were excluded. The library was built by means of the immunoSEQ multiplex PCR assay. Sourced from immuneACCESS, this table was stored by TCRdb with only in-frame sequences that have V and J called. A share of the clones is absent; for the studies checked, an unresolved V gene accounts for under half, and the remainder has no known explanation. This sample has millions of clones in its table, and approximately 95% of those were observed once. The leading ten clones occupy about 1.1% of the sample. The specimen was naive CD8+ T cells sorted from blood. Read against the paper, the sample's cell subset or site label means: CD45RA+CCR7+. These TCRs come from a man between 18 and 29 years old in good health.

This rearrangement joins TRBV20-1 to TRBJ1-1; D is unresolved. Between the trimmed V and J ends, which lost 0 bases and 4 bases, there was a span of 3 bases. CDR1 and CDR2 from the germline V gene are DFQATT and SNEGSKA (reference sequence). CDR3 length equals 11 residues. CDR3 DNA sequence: TGCAGTGCTAGAGATATCACTGAAGCTTTCTTT. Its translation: CSARDITEAFF.

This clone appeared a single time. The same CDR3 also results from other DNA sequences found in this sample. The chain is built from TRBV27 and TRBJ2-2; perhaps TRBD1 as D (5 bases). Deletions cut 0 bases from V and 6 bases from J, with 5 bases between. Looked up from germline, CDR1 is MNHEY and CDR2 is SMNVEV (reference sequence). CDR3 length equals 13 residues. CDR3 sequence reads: CASSLSGAGELFF. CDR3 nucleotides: TGTGCCAGCAGTTTATCAGGGGCCGGGGAGCTGTTTTTT.

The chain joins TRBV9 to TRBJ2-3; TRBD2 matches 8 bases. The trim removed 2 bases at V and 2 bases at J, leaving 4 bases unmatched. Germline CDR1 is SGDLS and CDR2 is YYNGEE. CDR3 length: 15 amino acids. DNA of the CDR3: TGTGCCAGCAGCGTTAGCGGGATCCTCACAGATACGCAGTATTTT. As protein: CASSVSGILTDTQYF.

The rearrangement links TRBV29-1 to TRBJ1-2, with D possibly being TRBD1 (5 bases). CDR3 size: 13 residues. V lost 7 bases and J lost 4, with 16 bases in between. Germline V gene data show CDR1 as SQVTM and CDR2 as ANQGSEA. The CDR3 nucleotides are TGCAGCGCCATGGGGGACTTTATCTATGGCTACACCTTC. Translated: CSAMGDFIYGYTF.

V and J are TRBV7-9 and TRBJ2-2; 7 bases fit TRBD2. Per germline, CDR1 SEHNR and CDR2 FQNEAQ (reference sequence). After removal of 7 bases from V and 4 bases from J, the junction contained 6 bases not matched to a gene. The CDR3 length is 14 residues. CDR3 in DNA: TGTGCCAGCACCCCAGTAGCGGGCACCGGGGAGCTGTTTTTT. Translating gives CASTPVAGTGELFF.

CDR3 nucleotide sequence: TGCGCCAGCAGCCAAGTAGGAGCGGGGGGGCCCCTGGAGACCCAGTACTTC. This gives the protein CASSQVGAGGPLETQYF. This chain uses TRBV4-1 with TRBJ2-5, with TRBD2 matching 10 bases. The CDR3 has 17 amino acids. Germline V gene data show CDR1 as MGHRA and CDR2 as YSYEKL. V shed 1 base and J 5 bases; nucleotides not matched to a gene: 10.

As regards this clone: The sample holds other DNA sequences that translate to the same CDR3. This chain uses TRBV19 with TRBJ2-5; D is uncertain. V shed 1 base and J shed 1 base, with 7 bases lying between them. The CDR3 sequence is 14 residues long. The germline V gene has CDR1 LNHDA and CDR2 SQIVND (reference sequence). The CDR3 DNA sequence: TGTGCCAGTAGTATAGGTAGCCGCCAAGAGACCCAGTACTTC. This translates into CASSIGSRQETQYF.

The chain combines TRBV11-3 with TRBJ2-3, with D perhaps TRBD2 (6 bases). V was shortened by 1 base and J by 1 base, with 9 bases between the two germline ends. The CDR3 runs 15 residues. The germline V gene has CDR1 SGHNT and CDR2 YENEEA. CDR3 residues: CASSLGGGGTDTQYF. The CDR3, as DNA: TGTGCCAGCAGCTTAGGGGGCGGGGGCACAGATACGCAGTATTTT.

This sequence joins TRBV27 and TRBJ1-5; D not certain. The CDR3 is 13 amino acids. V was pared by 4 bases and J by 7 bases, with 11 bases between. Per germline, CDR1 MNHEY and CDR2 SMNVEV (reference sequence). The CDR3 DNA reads TGTGCCAGCAGTTACGGGCAGTCGCAGCCCCAGCATTTT. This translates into CASSYGQSQPQHF.

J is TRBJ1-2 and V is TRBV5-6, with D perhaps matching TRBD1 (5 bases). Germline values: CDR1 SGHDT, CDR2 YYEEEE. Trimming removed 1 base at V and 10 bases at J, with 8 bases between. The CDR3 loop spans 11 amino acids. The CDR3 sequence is CASSLLTDYTF. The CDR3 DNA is TGTGCCAGCAGCTTGCTGACAGACTACACCTTC.

The CDR3 region is CASSFQFSSYEQYF. As DNA, the CDR3 is TGTGCCAGCAGCTTTCAATTTTCAAGTTACGAGCAGTACTTC. The rearrangement links TRBV5-5 to TRBJ2-7; no firm D call. Trimming left V 2 bases short and J 4 bases short, with 13 bases between. Germline V gene lookup returns CDR1 SGHKS and CDR2 YYEKEE (reference sequence). CDR3 size: 14 residues.

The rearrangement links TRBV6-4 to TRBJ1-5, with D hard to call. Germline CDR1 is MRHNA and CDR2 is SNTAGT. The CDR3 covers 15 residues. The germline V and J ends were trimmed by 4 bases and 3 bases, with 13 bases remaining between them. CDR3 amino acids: CASSGWVSINQPQHF. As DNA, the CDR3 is TGTGCCAGCAGTGGTTGGGTCTCGATCAATCAGCCCCAGCATTTT.

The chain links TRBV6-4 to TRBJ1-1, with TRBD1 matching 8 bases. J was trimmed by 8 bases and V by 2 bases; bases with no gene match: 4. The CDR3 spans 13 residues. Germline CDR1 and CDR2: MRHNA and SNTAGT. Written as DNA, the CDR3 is TGTGCCAGCAGTGACGTGACAGGGGAAGAAGCTTTCTTT. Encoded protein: CASSDVTGEEAFF.

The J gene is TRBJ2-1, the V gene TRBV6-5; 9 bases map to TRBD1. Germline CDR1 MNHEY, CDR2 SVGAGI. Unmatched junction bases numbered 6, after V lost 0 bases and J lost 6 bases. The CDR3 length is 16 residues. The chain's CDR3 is CASSYSPGQGSNEQFF. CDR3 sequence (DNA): TGTGCCAGCAGTTACTCGCCGGGACAGGGCAGCAATGAGCAGTTCTTC.

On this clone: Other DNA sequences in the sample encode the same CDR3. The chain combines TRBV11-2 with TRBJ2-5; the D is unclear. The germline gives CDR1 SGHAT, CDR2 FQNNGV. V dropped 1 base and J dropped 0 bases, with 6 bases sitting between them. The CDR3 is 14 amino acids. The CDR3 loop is CASSLVRYQETQYF. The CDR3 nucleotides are TGTGCCAGCAGCTTAGTCCGGTACCAAGAGACCCAGTACTTC.

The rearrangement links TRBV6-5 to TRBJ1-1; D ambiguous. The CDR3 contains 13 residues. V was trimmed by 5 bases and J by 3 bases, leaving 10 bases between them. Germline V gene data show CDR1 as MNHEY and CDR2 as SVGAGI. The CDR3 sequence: CASSPFFHTEAFF. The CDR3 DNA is TGTGCCAGCAGTCCTTTTTTCCACACTGAAGCTTTCTTT.

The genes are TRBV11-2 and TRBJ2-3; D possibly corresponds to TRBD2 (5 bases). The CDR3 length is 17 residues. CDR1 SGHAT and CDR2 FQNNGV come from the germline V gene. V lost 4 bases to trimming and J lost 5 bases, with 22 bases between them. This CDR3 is CASSSNFAGGFVDTQYF. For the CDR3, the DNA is TGTGCCAGCAGCTCCAATTTTGCGGGTGGTTTTGTAGATACGCAGTATTTT.

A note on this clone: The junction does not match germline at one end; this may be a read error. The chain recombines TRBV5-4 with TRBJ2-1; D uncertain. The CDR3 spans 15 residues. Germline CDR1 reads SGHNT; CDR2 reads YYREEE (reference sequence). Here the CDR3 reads CASSQELGAYNEQFF. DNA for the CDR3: TGCGCCAGCAGCCAAGAACTGGGCGCCTACAATGAGCAGTTCTTC.

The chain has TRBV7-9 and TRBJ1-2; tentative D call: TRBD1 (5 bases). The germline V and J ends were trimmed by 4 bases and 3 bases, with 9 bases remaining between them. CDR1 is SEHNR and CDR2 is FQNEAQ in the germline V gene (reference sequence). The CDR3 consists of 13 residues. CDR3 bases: TGTGCCAGCAGCTCGGACACCGACTATGGCTACACCTTC. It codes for CASSSDTDYGYTF.

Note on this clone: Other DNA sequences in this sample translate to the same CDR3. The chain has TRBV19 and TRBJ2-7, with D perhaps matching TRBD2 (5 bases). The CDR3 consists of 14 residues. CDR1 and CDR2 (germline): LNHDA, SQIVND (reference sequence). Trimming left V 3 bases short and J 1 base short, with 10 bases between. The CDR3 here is CASSILATSYEQYF. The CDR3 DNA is TGTGCCAGTAGTATCCTAGCTACGTCCTACGAGCAGTACTTC.

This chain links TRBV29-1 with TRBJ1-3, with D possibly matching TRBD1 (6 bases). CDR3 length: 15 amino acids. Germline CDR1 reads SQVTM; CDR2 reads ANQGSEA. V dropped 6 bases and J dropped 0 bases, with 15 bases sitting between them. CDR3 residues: CSVETGLHSGNTIYF. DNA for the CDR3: TGCAGCGTAGAGACAGGACTCCACTCTGGAAACACCATATATTTT. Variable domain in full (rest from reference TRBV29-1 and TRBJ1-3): SAVISQKPSRDICQRGTSLTIQCQVDSQVTMMFWYRQQPGQSLTLIATANQGSEATYESGFVIDKFPISRPNLTFSTLTVSNMSPEDSSIYLCSVETGLHSGNTIYFGEGSWLTVV.

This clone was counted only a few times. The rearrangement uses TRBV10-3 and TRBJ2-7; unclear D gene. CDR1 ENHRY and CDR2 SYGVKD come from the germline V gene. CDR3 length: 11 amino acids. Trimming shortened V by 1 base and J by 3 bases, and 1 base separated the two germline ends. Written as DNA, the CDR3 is TGTGCCATCAGTGAGTTCTACGAGCAGTACTTC. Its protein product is CAISEFYEQYF.

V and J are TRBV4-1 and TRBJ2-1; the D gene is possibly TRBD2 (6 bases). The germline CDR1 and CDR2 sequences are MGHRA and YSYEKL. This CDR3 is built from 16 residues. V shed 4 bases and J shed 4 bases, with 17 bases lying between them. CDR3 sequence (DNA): TGCGCCAGCAGCCCCGAGACTAGTGTGAAATACAATGAGCAGTTCTTC. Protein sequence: CASSPETSVKYNEQFF.